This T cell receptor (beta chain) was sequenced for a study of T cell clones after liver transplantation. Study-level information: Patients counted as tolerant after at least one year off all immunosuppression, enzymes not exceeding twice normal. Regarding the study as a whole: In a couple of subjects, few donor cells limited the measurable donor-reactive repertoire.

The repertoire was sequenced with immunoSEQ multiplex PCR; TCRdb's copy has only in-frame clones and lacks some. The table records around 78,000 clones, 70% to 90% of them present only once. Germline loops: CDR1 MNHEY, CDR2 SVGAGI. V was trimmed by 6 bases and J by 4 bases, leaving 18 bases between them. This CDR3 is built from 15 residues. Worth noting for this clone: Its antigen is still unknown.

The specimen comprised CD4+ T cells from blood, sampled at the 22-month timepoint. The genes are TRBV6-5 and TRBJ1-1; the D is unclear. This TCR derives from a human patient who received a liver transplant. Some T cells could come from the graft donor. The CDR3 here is CASRPDWASSTEAFF. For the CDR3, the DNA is TGTGCCAGCAGGCCGGACTGGGCGTCCAGCACTGAAGCTTTCTTT.